The 10 T cell receptor beta chains presented below share a single source sample, sequenced in a study of post-analysis software for immune sequencing data. Notes on the study in general: Five TRBV segments were significantly more frequent in patients than in controls. TRBV5-6, TRBV5-1 and TRBV20-1 were among these segments.

Unique molecular identifiers tagged the TCR beta cDNA libraries. TCRdb analysed the PCR reads with MiXCR anew, one entry per CDR3 protein. The table has hundreds of thousands of distinct CDR3 sequences, about 32% seen once. Which antigens these TCRs recognize remains unknown. The sample consisted of blood. All receptors derive from a girl between 5 and 17 years old with multiple sclerosis.

Ten or more counts support this clonotype. The chain employs TRBV20-1 and TRBJ2-5; TRBD2 matches at 13 bases. This CDR3 is built from 16 residues. Germline V lookup: CDR1 DFQATT, CDR2 SNEGSKA (reference sequence). Trimming removed 1 base from V and 2 bases from J; junction bases left unmatched: 4. The CDR3: CSARVWTSGRQETQYF. The CDR3 coding sequence is TGCAGTGCTAGAGTGTGGACTAGCGGGAGACAAGAGACCCAGTACTTC.

The chain has TRBV28 and TRBJ2-5; 12 bases fit TRBD2. The CDR3 spans 15 residues. The V segment lost 7 bases and the J segment 5 bases; nucleotides outside the gene matches: 8. Germline V gene lookup returns CDR1 MDHEN and CDR2 SYDVKM. The CDR3 is CASTNLAGGTETQYF. The CDR3 DNA follows: TGTGCCAGCACCAATCTAGCGGGAGGGACCGAGACCCAGTACTTC.

This clonotype was counted only a few times. The chain recombines TRBV12-3 or TRBV12-4 with TRBJ2-1; possibly TRBD2 for D (6 bases). This CDR3 has 14 residues. V shed 3 bases and J shed 13 bases, with 19 bases lying between them. CDR3 sequence: CASSFGLDRETQFF. In DNA, the CDR3 is TGTGCCAGCAGTTTCGGGCTAGATCGGGAGACCCAGTTCTTC.

The chain links TRBV20-1 to TRBJ1-6; D call uncertain. The germline CDR1 and CDR2 sequences are DFQATT and SNEGSKA (reference sequence). The CDR3 consists of 15 residues. Trimming removed 3 bases at V and 9 bases at J, with 18 bases between. DNA of the CDR3: TGCAGTGCTAGGGGAGCCAGGTGGCGGGGTTCACCCCTCCACTTT. Residues: CSARGARWRGSPLHF.

The J gene is TRBJ2-5, the V gene TRBV5-1, with D possibly being TRBD2 (7 bases). From germline, CDR1 is SGHRS and CDR2 YFSETQ. This CDR3 comprises 15 residues. V lost 4 bases and J 5 bases, leaving 18 bases between the germline ends. CDR3 loop: CASSQGLGGAETQYF. The CDR3 region has the DNA TGCGCCAGCAGCCAAGGACTAGGGGGTGCCGAGACCCAGTACTTC. The complete variable domain, with remaining parts taken from reference TRBV5-1 and TRBJ2-5, reads KAGVTQTPRYLIKTRGQQVTLSCSPISGHRSVSWYQQTPGQGLQFLFEYFSETQRNKGNFPGRFSGRQFSNSRSEMNVSTLELGDSALYLCASSQGLGGAETQYFGPGTRLLVL.

The V call is TRBV5-1, the J call TRBJ1-4; no reliable D call. This CDR3 comprises 15 residues. With 3 bases removed from V and 8 bases from J, the gap between germline ends came to 17 bases. Per the germline V gene, CDR1 is SGHRS and CDR2 is YFSETQ. CDR3 protein: CASSSRPNLGEKLFF. The CDR3 nucleotides are TGCGCCAGCAGCTCGCGTCCTAACTTAGGGGAAAAACTGTTTTTT.

J is TRBJ2-5 and V is TRBV7-2; 7 nucleotides match TRBD2. With V trimmed by 5 bases and J by 9 bases, 3 bases remained unmatched. The length of the CDR3 is 11 residues. Germline CDR1 and CDR2: SGHTA and FQGNSA. The CDR3 loop is CASSGGGAQYF. The CDR3 bases are TGTGCCAGCAGCGGCGGGGGAGCCCAGTACTTC.

Comment on this clonotype: Relative to the germline gene, one junction end is altered; a read error may explain this. CDR3 sequence reads: CASRSGTGNAEAFF. The CDR3, as DNA: TGTGCCAGCAGATCCGGGACAGGGAACGCTGAAGCTTTCTTT. The V and J genes are TRBV2 and TRBJ1-1; 9 nucleotides agree with TRBD1. Per germline, CDR1 SNHLY and CDR2 FYNNEI. The CDR3 spans 14 residues.

The chain links TRBV7-2 to TRBJ2-5; D tentatively reads TRBD1 or TRBD2 (5 bases each). The CDR3 is made up of 15 amino acids. CDR1 is SGHTA, CDR2 FQGNSA, per germline. V gave up 5 bases and J gave up 5 bases, with 18 bases separating them. For the CDR3, the DNA is TGTGCCAGCAGCCGGGGCCGAACCCCTGCGGAGACCCAGTACTTC. Translation: CASSRGRTPAETQYF.

The rearrangement joins TRBV20-1 to TRBJ2-1, with a possible D match to TRBD2 (5 bases). The CDR3 has 14 amino acids. The ends were cut back, 0 bases at V and 7 bases at J, with 13 bases in the middle. From germline, CDR1 is DFQATT and CDR2 SNEGSKA (reference sequence). CDR3 in DNA: TGCAGTGCTAGAGAAACACTAGTGGGGAATGAGCAGTTCTTC. Residues: CSARETLVGNEQFF.